The sequence of this T cell receptor (beta chain) was determined in a study of T cell repertoires in cytomegalovirus infection. For the study at large: Shared public TCR beta signatures pointed to both CMV infection and a matching HLA type. Whole-study findings and limits: Cumulative public TCR beta family frequency identified carriers of CMV plus the relevant HLA.

Germline V lookup: CDR1 SGHVS, CDR2 FQNEAQ. The CDR3 is 15 amino acids. V lost 4 bases to trimming and J lost 4 bases; unmatched junction nucleotides: 9. TCRdb analysed the reads with MiXCR anew, one entry per CDR3 protein. Among 500,000 or so distinct CDR3 sequences listed, approximately 15% were seen once. This clonotype came up many times. Its antigen remains unidentified. The receptor was isolated from a human donor in good health (CMV status not recorded). Some clones in this sample may be carry-over from other donors' samples. V usage is TRBV7-8 and J usage is TRBJ2-5; TRBD2 matches 7 bases. Material: CD8+ T cells from PBMCs. Written as DNA, the CDR3 is TGTGCCAGCAGCTCTTACCTAGCGGAAATAGAGACCCAGTACTTC. Translating gives CASSSYLAEIETQYF.